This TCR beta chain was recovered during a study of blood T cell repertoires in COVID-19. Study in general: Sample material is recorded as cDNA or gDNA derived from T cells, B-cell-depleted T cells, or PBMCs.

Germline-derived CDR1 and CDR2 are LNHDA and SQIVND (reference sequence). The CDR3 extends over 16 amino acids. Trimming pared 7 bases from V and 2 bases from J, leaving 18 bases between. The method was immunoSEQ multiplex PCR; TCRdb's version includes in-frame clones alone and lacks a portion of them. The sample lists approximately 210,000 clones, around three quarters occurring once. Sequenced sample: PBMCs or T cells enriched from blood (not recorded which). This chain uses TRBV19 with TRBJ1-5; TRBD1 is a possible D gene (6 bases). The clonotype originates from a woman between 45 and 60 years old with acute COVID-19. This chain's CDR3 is CASTELRKGGNQPQHF. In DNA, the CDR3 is TGTGCCAGTACTGAACTACGAAAGGGGGGCAATCAGCCCCAGCATTTT. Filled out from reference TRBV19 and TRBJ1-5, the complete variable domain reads DGGITQSPKYLFRKEGQNVTLSCEQNLNHDAMYWYRQDPGQGLRLIYYSQIVNDFQKGDIAEGYSVSREKKESFPLTVTSAQKNPTAFYLCASTELRKGGNQPQHFGDGTRLSIL.